The 24 T cell receptor beta chains listed next were all sequenced from one sample in a study of beta chain features in type 1 diabetes. Study conclusions and caveats: Shorter TCRB CDR3s, moderately but significantly so, were found in Type 1 diabetes patients in all four CD4+ subsets.

Since all of the isolated RNA was reverse transcribed, expressed TCRB transcripts were what got sequenced. Sequenced by immunoSEQ multiplex PCR; TCRdb stores in-frame clones only, minus some. The data hold roughly 150,000 clones, with about 9.4% observed a single time. These receptors are not linked to any known antigen. Sequencing input: central memory CD4+ T cells from blood. These receptors were obtained from a man aged 25-45 years with type 1 diabetes.

This clone turned up a few times. The chain is built from TRBV27 and TRBJ2-2; no reliable D call. Deletions cut 3 bases from V and 8 bases from J, with 7 bases between. The CDR3 has 12 amino acids. The germline V gene has CDR1 MNHEY and CDR2 SMNVEV (reference sequence). CDR3 sequence reads: CASSLEQGELFF. CDR3 in DNA: TGTGCCAGCAGTTTGGAGCAGGGGGAGCTGTTTTTT.

This clone was observed a handful of times. The chain has TRBV7-6 and TRBJ2-2; possible D gene TRBD1, 5 bases. The CDR3 is 13 residues long. Germline CDR1 reads SGHVS; CDR2 reads FNYEAQ. Trimming took 5 bases from V and 5 from J, leaving 9 bases between them. The CDR3 region has the DNA TGTGCCAGCAGCCCACAGGAGACCGGGGAGCTGTTTTTT. It codes for CASSPQETGELFF.

This clone appeared a few times. This sequence joins TRBV19 and TRBJ1-5; TRBD1 matches 8 bases. This CDR3 region has 14 residues. V was pared by 7 bases and J by 5 bases, with 7 bases of the junction left unmatched. Germline CDR1 and CDR2: LNHDA and SQIVND (reference sequence). This CDR3 reads CASTQDRADQPQHF. The CDR3 region has the DNA TGTGCCAGTACCCAGGACAGGGCAGATCAGCCCCAGCATTTT.

This clone was seen more than once but under ten times. The chain combines TRBV5-1 with TRBJ2-7, with a tentative D call TRBD1 (6 bases). The germline gives CDR1 SGHRS, CDR2 YFSETQ. The V end lost 3 bases, the J end lost 5 bases, and 15 bases lay between the germline ends. CDR3 length: 14 amino acids. This CDR3 is CASSWAQGAHEQYF. The CDR3 bases are TGCGCCAGCAGCTGGGCACAGGGCGCCCACGAGCAGTACTTC.

This clone was detected a few times. The chain links TRBV4-2 to TRBJ1-5; 8 bases are a match to TRBD1. CDR1 LGHNA and CDR2 YNFKEQ come from the germline V gene. J gave up 0 bases and V 3 bases, and 7 bases lay outside the gene matches. The CDR3 consists of 17 residues. Written as DNA, the CDR3 is TGTGCCAGCAGCCAGGATGGGACAGGAGGTAGCAATCAGCCCCAGCATTTT. It translates to CASSQDGTGGSNQPQHF.

This clone was seen only a few times. The rearrangement links TRBV29-1 to TRBJ2-1; 8 positions agree with TRBD2. Germline V lookup: CDR1 SQVTM, CDR2 ANQGSEA. Unmatched junction bases numbered 10, after V lost 4 bases and J lost 5 bases. The CDR3 totals 15 residues. CDR3 in DNA: TGCAGCGTTGGGGGAGGGACTAGAAGTAACAATGAGCAGTTCTTC. Amino acids: CSVGGGTRSNNEQFF.

The CDR3 DNA reads as TGTGCCAGCAGTTTACCCATAACAGGGTTGGGCTACACCTTC. This encodes CASSLPITGLGYTF. The chain links TRBV28 to TRBJ1-2; perhaps TRBD1 as D (6 bases). Germline V gene data show CDR1 as MDHEN and CDR2 as SYDVKM. The V end was cut by 2 bases, the J end by 8 bases, with 15 bases between. The CDR3 contains 14 residues.

The chain uses TRBV6-5 and TRBJ1-1; D unclear. The V gene lost 2 bases and the J gene lost 1 base, with 8 bases spanning the gap. Looked up from germline, CDR1 is MNHEY and CDR2 is SVGAGI. There are 14 residues in the CDR3. The chain's CDR3 is CASSYGSGNTEAFF. The CDR3 region has the DNA TGTGCCAGCAGTTACGGTTCAGGGAACACTGAAGCTTTCTTT.

The chain joins TRBV28 to TRBJ1-1, with D unclear. Germline V gene lookup returns CDR1 MDHEN and CDR2 SYDVKM. Trimming stripped 1 base from V and 11 bases from J, with 11 bases between. The CDR3 loop spans 12 amino acids. DNA of the CDR3: TGTGCCAGCAGTTTATCTAGCAAAAGGGCTTTCTTT. Amino acid sequence: CASSLSSKRAFF.

The chain recombines TRBV5-6 with TRBJ2-2, with D perhaps matching TRBD2 (5 bases). This CDR3 spans 14 amino acids. CDR1 is SGHDT and CDR2 is YYEEEE in the germline V gene. With 4 bases removed from V and 3 bases from J, the gap between germline ends came to 10 bases. CDR3 bases: TGTGCCAGCAGCGGCGGACTCTACACCGGGGAGCTGTTTTTT. It specifies CASSGGLYTGELFF.

The chain couples TRBV27 to TRBJ2-7, with 8 nucleotides matching TRBD1. The germline V gene encodes CDR1 MNHEY and CDR2 SMNVEV (reference sequence). The CDR3 sequence is 13 residues long. With V trimmed by 8 bases and J by 3 bases, 6 bases remained unmatched. The CDR3 protein is CASSGDRHYEQYF. The CDR3 bases are TGTGCCAGCTCTGGGGACAGGCACTACGAGCAGTACTTC.

This sequence joins TRBV9 and TRBJ2-1; no definite D call. The CDR3 is 14 residues long. The V and J ends lost 2 bases and 4 bases respectively, with 10 bases between them. From germline, CDR1 is SGDLS and CDR2 YYNGEE. CDR3 loop: CASSVQTSYNEQFF. The CDR3 nucleotides are TGTGCCAGCAGCGTTCAGACTTCGTACAATGAGCAGTTCTTC.

This clone was seen a few times. The rearrangement links TRBV28 to TRBJ2-4; maybe TRBD1 (6 bases). CDR3 length: 13 residues. CDR1 MDHEN and CDR2 SYDVKM come from the germline V gene. V lost 6 bases, J lost 6 bases, and 12 bases lay in between. As DNA, the CDR3 is TGTGCCAGCAGGGACAGCGCCGGAAACATTCAGTACTTC. It encodes CASRDSAGNIQYF.

This clone was found a few times. The chain employs TRBV5-1 and TRBJ2-3; D possibly corresponds to TRBD2 (6 bases). Germline CDR1 SGHRS, CDR2 YFSETQ. The CDR3 sequence is 14 residues long. The V end was cut by 5 bases, the J end by 3 bases, with 13 bases between. DNA for the CDR3: TGCGCCAGCAGACCGGGAGCTGGAACAGATACGCAGTATTTT. Translated: CASRPGAGTDTQYF.

The chain carries TRBV6-5 and TRBJ1-3; D gene uncertain. Trimming took off 2 bases at V and 4 bases at J, with 9 bases between the two ends. Germline loops: CDR1 MNHEY, CDR2 SVGAGI. The CDR3 is 14 residues long. CDR3 nucleotides: TGTGCCAGCAGTTACGCAAGAAGCGGAAACACCATATATTTT. It is translated as CASSYARSGNTIYF.

This clone was seen more than once but under ten times. The rearrangement joins TRBV30 to TRBJ2-1, with no clear D. The CDR3 has 12 amino acids. Germline V gene lookup returns CDR1 GTSNPN and CDR2 SVGIG (reference sequence). The V gene lost 8 bases and the J gene lost 1 base, with 9 bases spanning the gap. The CDR3 sequence is CAVGQSYNEQFF. The CDR3 DNA is TGTGCCGTGGGCCAATCCTACAATGAGCAGTTCTTC.

This sequence joins TRBV5-1 and TRBJ1-2; 10 positions match TRBD1. Looked up from germline, CDR1 is SGHRS and CDR2 is YFSETQ. The CDR3 totals 14 residues. Losses at the gene ends were 4 bases for V and 8 bases for J; bases not matched to a gene: 8. The CDR3: CASSPGTGEIGYTF. The CDR3 coding sequence is TGCGCCAGCAGCCCCGGGACAGGGGAGATAGGCTACACCTTC.

This clone was counted between two and nine times. The chain links TRBV4-1 to TRBJ2-7; 9 nucleotides align to TRBD2. This CDR3 has 15 amino acids. Germline V gene lookup returns CDR1 MGHRA and CDR2 YSYEKL. V was pared by 4 bases and J by 2 bases, with 6 bases of the junction left unmatched. The CDR3 nucleotides are TGCGCCAGCAGCCCAGGACCTAGCGGGGCCTACGAGCAGTACTTC. Translating it yields CASSPGPSGAYEQYF.

This clone was counted only a few times. The chain recombines TRBV6-5 with TRBJ1-2, with D unresolved. This CDR3 region has 15 residues. The V end lost 4 bases, the J end lost 8 bases, and 20 bases lay between the germline ends. Germline CDR1 and CDR2: MNHEY and SVGAGI. The CDR3 reads CASSSGWREVGGYTF. The DNA of the CDR3 is TGTGCCAGCAGTTCAGGATGGAGGGAGGTGGGAGGCTACACCTTC.

The V and J genes are TRBV6-1 and TRBJ1-5; D unclear. Germline CDR1 reads MNHNS; CDR2 reads SASEGT. V was shortened by 4 bases and J by 0 bases, with 4 bases between the two germline ends. The CDR3 totals 13 residues. The CDR3 coding sequence is TGTGCCAGCAGTGCCTATAGCAATCAGCCCCAGCATTTT. It encodes CASSAYSNQPQHF.

This clone was observed a handful of times. This chain links TRBV4-1 with TRBJ2-3; TRBD2 matches 11 bases. V trimming: 6 bases; J trimming: 0 bases; junction bases outside the gene matches: 2. Per the germline V gene, CDR1 is MGHRA and CDR2 is YSYEKL. The length of the CDR3 is 15 residues. For the CDR3, the DNA is TGCGCCAGCAGACGGACTAGCGGGAGCACAGATACGCAGTATTTT. Translation: CASRRTSGSTDTQYF.

The table lists this clone with a few counts. The V call is TRBV19, the J call TRBJ2-3, with TRBD1 matching over 11 bases. With 5 bases clipped from V and 3 bases from J, the junction kept 13 bases outside the gene matches. Per germline, CDR1 LNHDA and CDR2 SQIVND (reference sequence). This CDR3 has 18 residues. The CDR3 loop is CASSPTAGTGGPTDTQYF. CDR3 DNA sequence: TGTGCCAGTAGTCCCACCGCCGGGACAGGGGGACCGACAGATACGCAGTATTTT.

In this sample, this clone turned up a few times. V is TRBV28 and J is TRBJ1-1; tentatively, D is TRBD1 (5 bases). This CDR3 contains 16 residues. The germline CDR1 and CDR2 sequences are MDHEN and SYDVKM. V gave up 1 base and J gave up 4 bases, with 16 bases separating them. CDR3 DNA: TGTGCCAGCAGTTTATTTGCCAGGGCGAGGTTCACTGAAGCTTTCTTT. This codes for CASSLFARARFTEAFF.

This clone showed up just a few times. The V gene is TRBV27, the J gene TRBJ1-5; TRBD1 aligns across 7 bases. Germline CDR1 MNHEY, CDR2 SMNVEV (reference sequence). Germline trimming cut 5 bases from V and 9 bases from J; bases unmatched to any gene: 10. This CDR3 has 14 residues. CDR3 in DNA: TGTGCCAGCAGTCTGACAGGGATAAGGGCGCCCCAGCATTTT. This encodes CASSLTGIRAPQHF.